This TCR beta chain was profiled in a study of blood T cell repertoires in COVID-19 (dated by TCRdb to the early 2020s). Notes on the research overall: Collaborator samples came from the United States, Italy and Spain and covered acute and convalescent phases of COVID-19. The material from the prospective study consisted of cDNA or gDNA derived from T cells, B-cell-depleted T cells, or PBMCs. The dataset comprised deeply sampled blood TCRbeta repertoires from subjects exposed to, actively infected with, or recovered from COVID-19. The repertoires were released in a freely available public database meant as a resource for research on the immune response to SARS-CoV-2. The samples were drawn from two sources: the first 160 participants of the ongoing ImmuneRACE study, and 1,000 to 1,500 subjects contributed by 6 global collaborators. A de-identified subject ID, COVID-19 status, age in years and sex were almost always included in the sample metadata. Where available, HLA class I and class II types were obtained from metadata supplied by the sample provider rather than from assay-based typing.

This clone turned up a few times. Its binding antigen is unknown. Qualities for individual bases were not recorded, and no much larger clone is one base off. TCRbeta CDR3 regions were amplified from genomic DNA by means of the immunoSEQ Assay, a bias-controlled multiplex PCR. On the study's bioinformatics: Within the assay, amplification of reference gene primers was used to estimate how many nucleated cells each sample contained. To quantify the absolute abundance of each unique TCRbeta CDR3 rearrangement, sequence reads were collapsed and filtered. For each sample, productive Simpson clonality was calculated as the square root of Simpson's diversity index across productive rearrangements. Sourced from immuneACCESS, this table was stored by TCRdb with only in-frame sequences that have V and J called. A share of the clones is absent; for the studies checked, an unresolved V gene accounts for under half, and the remainder has no known explanation. V and J calls and clone size are as listed in that table; D and trimming were resolved from the DNA. This sample comprises 120,000 or so clones, 70% to 85% of them detected only once. Clones ranked in the top ten supply about a sixth of the sample.

Whole blood was collected in K2EDTA tubes by collaborating institutions according to the institutions' own protocols. For TCRbeta analysis, collaborator samples were shipped as frozen whole blood, as isolated PBMCs, or as DNA extracted from either sample type. The research as a whole found: The amount of clinical and demographic metadata varied by source and participant and was provided uncurated.

The CDR3 measures 14 amino acids from cysteine to phenylalanine. The only DNA kept is the CDR3, 42 bases in frame from the first base. Relative to germline, V is missing 7 bases and J is missing 4 bases, with 8 bases of the junction outside any gene match. Sequences LNHDA (CDR1) and SQIVND (CDR2) are obtained from the germline V gene (reference sequence). The rearranged segments are TRBV19 and TRBJ1-2; 8 central bases correspond to TRBD1. The TCR was taken from a woman in her fifties or sixties with acute or convalescent COVID-19. The source material was peripheral blood. The CDR3 here reads CASTPGGRSYGYTF. The DNA is as follows: TGTGCCAGTACCCCAGGGGGCAGGAGCTATGGCTACACCTTC.